Below are 24 T cell receptor beta chains sequenced from a single sample in a study of T cell repertoires in cytomegalovirus infection. A single record per CDR3 protein comes from TCRdb applying MiXCR to the reads. The sample lists 300,000 to 450,000 distinct CDR3 sequences, 18% occurring once. The sample consisted of PBMCs. The source is a human donor in good health (CMV status not recorded). Some clones in this sample may be carry-over from other donors' samples.

This clonotype was picked up a small number of times. V and J are TRBV5-6 and TRBJ1-4; possibly TRBD1 for D (6 bases). CDR3 length: 15 residues. Germline values: CDR1 SGHDT, CDR2 YYEEEE. V lost 0 bases and J lost 5, with 11 bases in between. The CDR3 DNA sequence: TGTGCCAGCAGCTTGGCTGGCAGGGGAAATGAAAAACTGTTTTTT. It yields the protein CASSLAGRGNEKLFF. Variable domain in full (rest from reference TRBV5-6 and TRBJ1-4): DAGVTQSPTHLIKTRGQQVTLRCSPKSGHDTVSWYQQALGQGPQFIFQYYEEEERQRGNFPDRFSGHQFPNYSSELNVNALLLGDSALYLCASSLAGRGNEKLFFGSGTQLSVL.

The chain is built from TRBV23-1 and TRBJ1-1, with D hard to call. TRBV23-1 is treated as an ORF (open reading frame) with a function not yet certain. V shed 1 base and J shed 3 bases, with 12 bases lying between them. This CDR3 has 15 amino acids. The CDR3 region is CASSQLCLWDTEAFF. CDR3 coding DNA: TGCGCCAGCAGTCAATTGTGTTTATGGGACACTGAAGCTTTCTTT.

This clonotype was observed a few times. The chain uses TRBV7-9 and TRBJ2-7; D is unclear. The ends were cut back, 5 bases at V and 8 bases at J, with 13 bases in the middle. The CDR3 sequence is 12 residues long. Germline V gene sequence: CDR1 SEHNR, CDR2 FQNEAQ (reference sequence). The CDR3 loop reads CASSIDRSQQYF. CDR3 nucleotide sequence: TGTGCCAGCAGCATCGACCGAAGTCAGCAGTACTTC.

This clonotype was counted only a few times. The genes are TRBV20-1 and TRBJ2-1, with 11 bases matching TRBD1. There are 14 residues in the CDR3. Germline assignment: CDR1 DFQATT and CDR2 SNEGSKA (reference sequence). The ends lost 3 bases at V and 7 bases at J; junction bases unmatched: 5. This CDR3 reads CSASWTGGTNEQFF. The CDR3 DNA is TGCAGTGCTAGTTGGACAGGGGGCACAAATGAGCAGTTCTTC.

This clonotype showed up many times. The rearrangement joins TRBV5-4 to TRBJ2-3; no definite D call. V gave up 4 bases and J gave up 10 bases, with 19 bases separating them. The germline V gene encodes CDR1 SGHNT and CDR2 YYREEE (reference sequence). This CDR3 region has 14 residues. The CDR3 protein is CASSPTVREPPQYF. Written as DNA, the CDR3 is TGTGCCAGCAGCCCCACGGTCCGAGAGCCGCCGCAGTATTTT.

Ten or more counts support this clonotype. The rearrangement joins TRBV12-3 or TRBV12-4 to TRBJ1-1; 8 bases agree with TRBD1. The CDR3 length is 15 residues. V shed 7 bases and J 1 base; nucleotides not matched to a gene: 8. The CDR3 bases are TGTGCCAGCACCTCAACGGGACAGGCGAACACTGAAGCTTTCTTT. As protein: CASTSTGQANTEAFF.

This clonotype has at least ten counts. The chain employs TRBV9 and TRBJ2-1; perhaps TRBD2 as D (6 bases). The germline CDR1 and CDR2 sequences are SGDLS and YYNGEE. V was trimmed by 6 bases and J by 4 bases, leaving 17 bases between them. The CDR3 totals 15 residues. The CDR3 loop reads CASTRRGGAYNEQFF. The CDR3 nucleotides are TGTGCCAGCACCAGGAGGGGTGGGGCTTACAATGAGCAGTTCTTC.

This rearrangement joins TRBV5-4 to TRBJ2-2; no clear D gene. Germline V lookup: CDR1 SGHNT, CDR2 YYREEE (reference sequence). CDR3 length: 15 residues. Trimming took off 2 bases at V and 0 bases at J, with 8 bases between the two ends. The CDR3 region is CASSFTHPNTGELFF. The CDR3 coding sequence is TGTGCCAGCAGCTTCACACACCCGAACACCGGGGAGCTGTTTTTT. Together with reference TRBV5-4 and TRBJ2-2, the CDR3 gives the full variable domain: ETGVTQSPTHLIKTRGQQVTLRCSSQSGHNTVSWYQQALGQGPQFIFQYYREEENGRGNFPPRFSGLQFPNYSSELNVNALELDDSALYLCASSFTHPNTGELFFGEGSRLTVL.

This clonotype was recorded many times. The chain recombines TRBV27 with TRBJ1-6; tentatively, D is TRBD1 (5 bases). The CDR3 is made up of 15 amino acids. V was trimmed by 5 bases and J by 6 bases, leaving 14 bases between them. Germline CDR1 is MNHEY and CDR2 is SMNVEV (reference sequence). CDR3 DNA: TGTGCCAGCAGTCCCCCGGGGGGTGGTAATTCACCCCTCCACTTT. Its protein is CASSPPGGGNSPLHF.

The chain couples TRBV19 to TRBJ1-2; TRBD1 matches at 8 bases. This CDR3 has 14 residues. The germline gives CDR1 LNHDA, CDR2 SQIVND (reference sequence). The ends lost 5 bases at V and 5 bases at J; junction bases unmatched: 7. CDR3 in amino acids: CASSGAGGGYGYTF. The CDR3 DNA reads TGTGCCAGTAGTGGAGCAGGGGGCGGATATGGCTACACCTTC.

This clonotype was seen many times. This chain links TRBV6-2 or TRBV6-3 with TRBJ2-6; maybe TRBD1 (5 bases). Germline V gene sequence: CDR1 MNHEY, CDR2 SVGEGT. CDR3 length: 13 residues. The CDR3 DNA follows: TGTGCGGGGCGACTCTCTGGGGCCAACGTCCTGACTTTC. This encodes CAGRLSGANVLTF.

This clonotype was seen a few times. J is TRBJ2-7 and V is TRBV19; 7 bases map to TRBD1. Per the germline V gene, CDR1 is LNHDA and CDR2 is SQIVND (reference sequence). The CDR3 spans 14 residues. V shed 5 bases and J 4 bases; nucleotides not matched to a gene: 8. CDR3 bases: TGTGCCAGTAGTGCCGCATTGACAGGGTACGAGCAGTACTTC. Protein: CASSAALTGYEQYF.

This clonotype showed up many times. The chain carries TRBV10-3 and TRBJ2-4; 14 nucleotides line up with TRBD2. This CDR3 comprises 14 residues. Germline CDR1 ENHRY, CDR2 SYGVKD. With V trimmed by 10 bases and J by 6 bases, 5 bases remained unmatched. CDR3 bases: TGTGCCACGTCCGGGACTAGCGGGGGAAACATTCAGTACTTC. Protein sequence: CATSGTSGGNIQYF.

To note about this clonotype: Given a much more abundant clone one base away, this may be a read error. The chain is built from TRBV7-9 and TRBJ2-4; the D gene is possibly TRBD2 (6 bases). The germline gives CDR1 SEHNR, CDR2 FQNEAQ (reference sequence). This CDR3 region has 14 residues. Trimming stripped 9 bases from V and 7 bases from J, with 19 bases between. The chain's CDR3 is CARSPGGTRNIQYF. CDR3 bases: TGTGCCAGGAGCCCCGGGGGAACCCGTAACATTCAGTACTTC.

V is TRBV20-1 and J is TRBJ2-3; 9 bases are shared with TRBD2. Germline loops: CDR1 DFQATT, CDR2 SNEGSKA (reference sequence). CDR3 size: 14 residues. J gave up 1 base and V 5 bases, and 4 bases lay outside the gene matches. Here the CDR3 reads CSAWRGGGTDTQYF. The CDR3 DNA reads as TGCAGTGCTTGGCGGGGGGGGGGCACAGATACGCAGTATTTT.

This clonotype was picked up a small number of times. The chain combines TRBV6-2 or TRBV6-3 with TRBJ2-2, with D maybe TRBD1 (8 bases). This CDR3 has 16 residues. The germline V gene encodes CDR1 MNHEY and CDR2 SVGEGT. Deletions cut 6 bases from V and 6 bases from J, with 20 bases between. The CDR3 sequence is CASRTGQGGGPGELFF. Written as DNA, the CDR3 is TGTGCCAGCAGAACAGGACAGGGCGGGGGACCCGGGGAGCTGTTTTTT.

V gene TRBV25-1 combines with J gene TRBJ1-4, with D tentatively TRBD1 (5 bases). There are 15 residues in the CDR3. Germline lookup yields CDR1 MGHDK and CDR2 SYGVNS. Trimming took off 7 bases at V and 0 bases at J, with 12 bases between the two ends. The CDR3 loop reads CASTGGGTTNEKLFF. In DNA, the CDR3 is TGTGCCAGCACTGGGGGGGGGACAACTAATGAAAAACTGTTTTTT.

This clonotype was detected ten times or more. The CDR3 is CASAGRNYGYTF. The CDR3 region has the DNA TGTGCCAGCGCGGGACGGAACTATGGCTACACCTTC. The gene calls are TRBV7-2 and TRBJ1-2; weak D call: TRBD1 (5 bases). Germline V gene data show CDR1 as SGHTA and CDR2 as FQGNSA. The V end lost 8 bases, the J end lost 2 bases, and 9 bases lay between the germline ends. The CDR3 extends over 12 amino acids.

The chain couples TRBV29-1 to TRBJ2-1, with 8 positions matching TRBD2. With V trimmed by 6 bases and J by 6 bases, 7 bases remained unmatched. Germline V gene data show CDR1 as SQVTM and CDR2 as ANQGSEA. The CDR3 has 13 residues. The CDR3 DNA is TGCAGCGTAGATCTACTAGCGGCCAATGAGCAGTTCTTC. This sequence encodes CSVDLLAANEQFF.

This clonotype was picked up a small number of times. The chain combines TRBV7-2 with TRBJ2-5; TRBD2 matches 7 bases. V lost 5 bases to trimming and J lost 5 bases; unmatched junction nucleotides: 11. This CDR3 region has 15 residues. Per the germline V gene, CDR1 is SGHTA and CDR2 is FQGNSA. CDR3 DNA sequence: TGTGCCAGCAGCCTAAAACGACGGGGAGGGGAGACCCAGTACTTC. Its translation is CASSLKRRGGETQYF.

The chain uses TRBV20-1 and TRBJ2-3, with 9 bases aligning to TRBD1. Trimming took 6 bases from V and 3 from J; bases not matched to a gene: 16. This CDR3 is built from 17 residues. Germline CDR1 is DFQATT and CDR2 is SNEGSKA (reference sequence). CDR3 in amino acids: CSATPGQGLMGTDTQYF. CDR3 nucleotides: TGCAGTGCCACCCCCGGACAGGGGCTTATGGGTACAGATACGCAGTATTTT.

This clonotype showed up just a few times. The genes are TRBV14 and TRBJ2-6; D may be TRBD2 (5 bases). CDR1 and CDR2 (germline): SGHDN, FVKESK. V was cut by 5 bases and J by 0 bases, with 8 bases left in between. The CDR3 consists of 15 residues. CDR3 residues: CASSDRDSGANVLTF. CDR3 bases: TGTGCCAGCAGCGATCGGGACTCTGGGGCCAACGTCCTGACTTTC.

This clonotype was seen only a few times. The CDR3: CSVLDGADEKLFF. CDR3 DNA: TGCAGCGTCCTAGACGGGGCGGATGAAAAACTGTTTTTT. The chain recombines TRBV29-1 with TRBJ1-4, with D possibly being TRBD1 (5 bases). The germline V gene encodes CDR1 SQVTM and CDR2 ANQGSEA. V dropped 6 bases and J dropped 6 bases, with 14 bases sitting between them. The CDR3 consists of 13 residues.

The V and J genes are TRBV6-1 and TRBJ2-3; 8 nucleotides agree with TRBD2. The V and J ends lost 6 bases and 1 base, in that order; junction bases with no gene match: 9. The germline V gene encodes CDR1 MNHNS and CDR2 SASEGT. There are 16 residues in the CDR3. CDR3 nucleotide sequence: TGTGCCAGCAGCCCCCGGACTAGCTCGGGCACAGATACGCAGTATTTT. Protein: CASSPRTSSGTDTQYF.